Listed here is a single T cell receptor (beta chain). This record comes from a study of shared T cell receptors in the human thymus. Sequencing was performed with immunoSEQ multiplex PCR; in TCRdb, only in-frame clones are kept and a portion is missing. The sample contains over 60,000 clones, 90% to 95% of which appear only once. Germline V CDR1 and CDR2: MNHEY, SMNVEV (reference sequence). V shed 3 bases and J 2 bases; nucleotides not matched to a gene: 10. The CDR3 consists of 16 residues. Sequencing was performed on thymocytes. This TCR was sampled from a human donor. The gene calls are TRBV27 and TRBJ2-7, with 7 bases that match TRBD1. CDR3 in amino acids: CASSFRDNRGPYEQYF. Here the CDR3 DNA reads TGTGCCAGCAGTTTTAGGGATAACAGGGGTCCCTACGAGCAGTACTTC.